The 21 T cell receptor beta chains reported below all come from one sample, sequenced in a study of T cell changes during pregnancy in multiple sclerosis. TCRdb's table, derived via immunoSEQ multiplex PCR, lists solely in-frame clones and lacks some. The sample yields 30,000 to 45,000 clones, approximately 90% seen once. The specimen comprised CD8+ T cells from peripheral blood mononuclear cells, sampled before pregnancy. These receptors came from a female donor with multiple sclerosis, enrolled in a pregnancy study.

The rearrangement uses TRBV28 and TRBJ2-7, with D possibly matching TRBD1 (6 bases). The CDR3 has 16 residues. Germline V gene sequence: CDR1 MDHEN, CDR2 SYDVKM. The ends were cut back, 2 bases at V and 0 bases at J, with 14 bases in the middle. The chain's CDR3 is CASSLGGSLFSYEQYF. CDR3 bases: TGTGCCAGCAGTTTAGGGGGCAGCCTCTTCTCCTACGAGCAGTACTTC.

The J gene is TRBJ2-5, the V gene TRBV30; possibly TRBD1 for D (6 bases). Per germline, CDR1 GTSNPN and CDR2 SVGIG (reference sequence). The V end was cut by 2 bases, the J end by 3 bases, with 13 bases between. CDR3 length: 14 residues. CDR3: CAWSPAGAKETQYF. The CDR3 DNA follows: TGTGCCTGGAGTCCGGCAGGGGCAAAAGAGACCCAGTACTTC.

The rearrangement joins TRBV19 to TRBJ2-1; D is unclear. Trimming took off 0 bases at V and 7 bases at J, with 10 bases between the two ends. The CDR3 runs 14 residues. Germline CDR1 is LNHDA and CDR2 is SQIVND (reference sequence). The CDR3 coding sequence is TGTGCCAGTAGTATAGAATTAGCTAGAAATGAGCAGTTCTTC. Protein sequence: CASSIELARNEQFF.

This sequence joins TRBV27 and TRBJ2-7; 8 bases align to TRBD2. V shed 5 bases, J shed 0 bases, and the junction held 3 bases outside the gene matches. The CDR3 sequence is 14 residues long. The germline V gene has CDR1 MNHEY and CDR2 SMNVEV (reference sequence). The CDR3 is CASSAGLASYEQYF. CDR3 DNA: TGTGCCAGCAGTGCCGGACTAGCCTCCTACGAGCAGTACTTC.

The chain uses TRBV4-2 and TRBJ2-5; D gene unclear. The V end was cut by 0 bases, the J end by 7 bases, with 9 bases between. CDR3 length equals 13 residues. The germline gives CDR1 LGHNA, CDR2 YNFKEQ. The CDR3 spells CASSQEPPGTQYF. For the CDR3, the DNA is TGTGCCAGCAGCCAAGAACCCCCGGGGACCCAGTACTTC.

This chain uses TRBV6-1 with TRBJ1-2, with 8 bases lining up with TRBD1. After removal of 3 bases from V and 1 base from J, the junction contained 4 bases not matched to a gene. This CDR3 contains 15 residues. Germline loops: CDR1 MNHNS, CDR2 SASEGT. CDR3 residues: CASSDRGLDNYGYTF. The CDR3 DNA reads as TGTGCCAGCAGTGACAGGGGGCTCGATAACTATGGCTACACCTTC.

This clone was detected only once. J is TRBJ2-5 and V is TRBV5-8; 8 bases align to TRBD2. CDR1 is SGHTS and CDR2 is YDEGEE in the germline V gene. This CDR3 contains 15 residues. V lost 2 bases, J lost 5 bases, and 8 bases stayed unmatched. The CDR3 spells CASSFGAGVQETQYF. The CDR3 DNA is TGTGCCAGCAGCTTTGGAGCGGGAGTCCAGGAGACCCAGTACTTC.

This clone appeared once. The chain uses TRBV27 and TRBJ1-1; D perhaps matches TRBD1 (6 bases). This CDR3 spans 14 amino acids. CDR1 and CDR2 from the germline V gene are MNHEY and SMNVEV (reference sequence). V lost 4 bases to trimming and J lost 0 bases, with 9 bases between them. The CDR3 nucleotides read TGTGCCAGCAGTTCAGGGGCTCTGAACACTGAAGCTTTCTTT. Translating it yields CASSSGALNTEAFF.

The chain couples TRBV30 to TRBJ2-1, with D possibly being TRBD1 (6 bases). V was cut by 0 bases and J by 1 base, with 13 bases left in between. Germline loops: CDR1 GTSNPN, CDR2 SVGIG (reference sequence). CDR3 length: 16 residues. The DNA of the CDR3 is TGTGCCTGGAGTGTAGAAGAGGGGGTTTCCTACAATGAGCAGTTCTTC. Protein: CAWSVEEGVSYNEQFF.

V gene TRBV5-6 combines with J gene TRBJ2-1; 10 bases fit TRBD2. Germline V gene sequence: CDR1 SGHDT, CDR2 YYEEEE. With 0 bases clipped from V and 3 bases from J, the junction kept 0 bases outside the gene matches. The CDR3 sequence is 15 residues long. In DNA form, the CDR3 reads TGTGCCAGCAGCTTGGGGACTAGCGGCTACAATGAGCAGTTCTTC. Translation: CASSLGTSGYNEQFF.

The chain carries TRBV10-3 and TRBJ2-1; D unclear. There are 15 residues in the CDR3. Germline V gene sequence: CDR1 ENHRY, CDR2 SYGVKD. Trimming stripped 6 bases from V and 0 bases from J, with 12 bases between. Here the CDR3 reads CAISLGEFSYNEQFF. CDR3 nucleotide sequence: TGTGCCATCAGCCTCGGAGAGTTCTCCTACAATGAGCAGTTCTTC.

Concerning this clone itself: The sample contains more than one DNA sequence encoding this CDR3. This chain joins TRBV9 and TRBJ1-1; 7 bases fit TRBD1. This CDR3 has 12 amino acids. Germline CDR1 reads SGDLS; CDR2 reads YYNGEE. Trimming took 3 bases from V and 4 from J; bases not matched to a gene: 0. The CDR3 sequence: CASSAGGTEAFF. CDR3 DNA: TGTGCCAGCAGCGCAGGGGGCACTGAAGCTTTCTTT.

The chain joins TRBV19 to TRBJ1-1; tentatively, D is TRBD1 (5 bases). V shed 3 bases and J shed 6 bases, with 20 bases lying between them. This CDR3 comprises 16 residues. Looked up from germline, CDR1 is LNHDA and CDR2 is SQIVND (reference sequence). The CDR3 protein is CASSIPLPQGAAEAFF. The CDR3 coding sequence is TGTGCCAGTAGTATTCCTCTTCCGCAGGGTGCGGCTGAAGCTTTCTTT.

This chain uses TRBV11-2 with TRBJ2-4; possible D gene TRBD2, 6 bases. CDR3 length equals 14 residues. The germline V and J ends were trimmed by 0 bases and 8 bases, with 11 bases remaining between them. CDR1 and CDR2 (germline): SGHAT, FQNNGV. CDR3 sequence (DNA): TGTGCCAGCAGCTTAGATATGGGGGGACACATTCAGTACTTC. Translation gives CASSLDMGGHIQYF.

Concerning this clone: The same CDR3 arises from other DNA sequences in this sample as well. The chain joins TRBV4-1 to TRBJ2-5; TRBD2 aligns across 11 bases. CDR1 and CDR2 from the germline V gene are MGHRA and YSYEKL. Trimming took 1 base from V and 4 from J; bases not matched to a gene: 8. The CDR3 is 17 residues long. This CDR3 reads CASSQVGSGRGRETQYF. CDR3 bases: TGCGCCAGCAGCCAAGTTGGTAGCGGGAGGGGGCGAGAGACCCAGTACTTC.

As regards this clone: Other DNA sequences within the sample encode an identical CDR3. The rearrangement uses TRBV27 and TRBJ1-1, with D perhaps matching TRBD1 (5 bases). Germline loops: CDR1 MNHEY, CDR2 SMNVEV (reference sequence). The CDR3 has 13 residues. Trimming removed 3 bases at V and 5 bases at J, with 10 bases between. The CDR3 protein is CASSFGGGTEAFF. In DNA form, the CDR3 reads TGTGCCAGCAGTTTCGGGGGAGGAACTGAAGCTTTCTTT.

V usage is TRBV27 and J usage is TRBJ1-4; D gene ambiguous. Trimming removed 6 bases from V and 8 bases from J, with 16 bases in between. The length of the CDR3 is 14 residues. Germline CDR1 reads MNHEY; CDR2 reads SMNVEV (reference sequence). CDR3 residues: CASSRGGLNEKLFF. DNA for the CDR3: TGTGCCAGCAGCCGGGGAGGGCTTAACGAAAAACTGTTTTTT.

This clone showed up just once. This chain links TRBV27 with TRBJ1-4, with unresolved D. Germline V gives CDR1 MNHEY, CDR2 SMNVEV (reference sequence). The CDR3 consists of 15 residues. Trimming removed 6 bases from V and 4 bases from J, with 15 bases in between. The CDR3 bases are TGTGCCAGCAGGGGAGGCGGGTCTATTAATGAAAAACTGTTTTTT. Residues: CASRGGGSINEKLFF.

The CDR3 nucleotides are TGTGCCAGCAGCCCAGGAGGAAAGACGAACATTCAGTACTTC. This codes for CASSPGGKTNIQYF. The V gene is TRBV9, the J gene TRBJ2-4; maybe TRBD2 (5 bases). Germline CDR1 and CDR2: SGDLS and YYNGEE. There are 14 residues in the CDR3. The V gene lost 4 bases and the J gene lost 7 bases, with 15 bases spanning the gap. The full variable domain, in which reference TRBV9 and TRBJ2-4 provide the parts outside the CDR3, is DSGVTQTPKHLITATGQRVTLRCSPRSGDLSVYWYQQSLDQGLQFLIQYYNGEERAKGNILERFSAQQFPDLHSELNLSSLELGDSALYFCASSPGGKTNIQYFGAGTRLSVL.

The chain employs TRBV28 and TRBJ2-1; D is possibly TRBD2 (5 bases). Germline CDR1 MDHEN, CDR2 SYDVKM. CDR3 length: 11 amino acids. V was pared by 3 bases and J by 10 bases, with 7 bases between. The CDR3 DNA follows: TGTGCCAGCAGTTTGGGGAGAGAGCAGTTCTTC. It is translated as CASSLGREQFF.

The chain combines TRBV30 with TRBJ1-1, with a weak D call TRBD1 (5 bases). V dropped 2 bases and J dropped 0 bases, with 7 bases sitting between them. The germline V gene has CDR1 GTSNPN and CDR2 SVGIG (reference sequence). CDR3 length: 13 residues. In DNA form, the CDR3 reads TGTGCCTGGAGTAGGGGCATGAACACTGAAGCTTTCTTT. Residues: CAWSRGMNTEAFF.